Shown below are 21 T cell receptor beta chains from a single sample sequenced in a study of response to subunit inactivated influenza vaccine. TCRdb ran MiXCR on the RT-PCR reads and lists one entry per CDR3 protein. Among 550,000 to 650,000 distinct CDR3 sequences, roughly 12% were seen once, and the ten largest hold roughly 10%. The sample was PBMCs from blood, taken on the day of vaccination. These receptors originate from a man in his fifties who received an inactivated influenza vaccine.

The sample holds many counts of this clonotype. The junction departs from the called germline gene at one end, perhaps through a read error. The chain recombines TRBV5-1 with TRBJ2-3, with unresolved D. The CDR3 spans 12 residues. Germline assignment: CDR1 SGHRS and CDR2 YFSETQ. DNA for the CDR3: TGTGCCAGCTCACCAAGTCCAGATACGCAGTATTTT. It encodes CASSPSPDTQYF.

This clonotype has just a few counts. The rearrangement joins TRBV7-8 to TRBJ2-7; 8 nucleotides match TRBD1. V shed 5 bases and J 5 bases; nucleotides not matched to a gene: 11. This CDR3 is 15 amino acids long. Germline V gives CDR1 SGHVS, CDR2 FQNEAQ. Written as DNA, the CDR3 is TGTGCCAGCAGCCCTTGGGGACAGGTTTCCCACGAGCAGTACTTC. It is translated as CASSPWGQVSHEQYF.

This clonotype was seen a handful of times. The chain recombines TRBV4-2 with TRBJ1-2; D ambiguous. V lost 0 bases and J lost 0, with 17 bases in between. In germline, CDR1 is LGHNA, CDR2 YNFKEQ. The CDR3 is 18 residues long. CDR3: CASSQDPAVRFSNYGYTF. In DNA form, the CDR3 reads TGTGCCAGCAGCCAAGATCCCGCGGTGAGATTTTCTAACTATGGCTACACCTTC.

This clonotype appeared a few times. J is TRBJ1-2 and V is TRBV28; possible D gene TRBD1, 5 bases. CDR3 length: 13 residues. In germline, CDR1 is MDHEN, CDR2 SYDVKM. V was shortened by 1 base and J by 5 bases, with 8 bases between the two germline ends. CDR3 amino acids: CASSLFSGYGYTF. The CDR3, as DNA: TGTGCCAGCAGTTTATTTTCAGGGTATGGCTACACCTTC.

The chain has TRBV27 and TRBJ1-5; D not certain. From germline, CDR1 is MNHEY and CDR2 SMNVEV (reference sequence). The CDR3 length is 15 residues. V lost 7 bases and J lost 1, with 14 bases in between. In DNA form, the CDR3 reads TGTGCCAGCACCTCCTCTGGGTTAAGCAATCAGCCCCAGCATTTT. Translated: CASTSSGLSNQPQHF.

This clonotype was observed a handful of times. CDR3 nucleotides: TGCAGTGCTAGAGAGCAGGCTAGCGGGGGTCAGACCCAGTACTTC. This translates into CSAREQASGGQTQYF. The chain links TRBV20-1 to TRBJ2-5; 10 bases fit TRBD2. Germline V gene lookup returns CDR1 DFQATT and CDR2 SNEGSKA (reference sequence). After removal of 0 bases from V and 6 bases from J, the junction contained 7 bases not matched to a gene. This CDR3 has 15 amino acids.

This clonotype was counted many times. The rearrangement uses TRBV10-3 and TRBJ2-7; D may be TRBD1 (5 bases). This CDR3 has 12 residues. Trimming took off 8 bases at V and 0 bases at J, with 8 bases between the two ends. Germline-derived CDR1 and CDR2 are ENHRY and SYGVKD. In DNA, the CDR3 is TGTGCCATCGGGGCGGACTCCTACGAGCAGTACTTC. Its protein product is CAIGADSYEQYF.

The V call is TRBV5-1, the J call TRBJ1-5, with TRBD1 matching 9 bases. Trimming at V came to 3 bases and at J to 6 bases, leaving 7 bases not matched to a gene. The CDR3 spans 15 residues. Germline CDR1 SGHRS, CDR2 YFSETQ. In DNA form, the CDR3 reads TGCGCCAGCAGCTGGACAGGGGTTTCGAGTCAGCCCCAGCATTTT. Translated: CASSWTGVSSQPQHF.

The sample holds a few counts of this clonotype. The chain is built from TRBV2 and TRBJ2-7, with D possibly TRBD1 on 5 matching bases. Trimming took off 0 bases at V and 3 bases at J, with 12 bases between the two ends. This CDR3 spans 15 amino acids. Germline V lookup: CDR1 SNHLY, CDR2 FYNNEI. CDR3 loop: CASSEAQGDIYEQYF. CDR3 nucleotide sequence: TGTGCCAGCAGTGAAGCGCAAGGGGATATCTACGAGCAGTACTTC.

This sequence joins TRBV28 and TRBJ1-1; D may be TRBD1 (6 bases). Germline loops: CDR1 MDHEN, CDR2 SYDVKM. Trimming removed 6 bases at V and 0 bases at J, with 8 bases between. The CDR3 is made up of 13 amino acids. DNA of the CDR3: TGTGCCAGCAGGAGGGGGTTGAACACTGAAGCTTTCTTT. Protein sequence: CASRRGLNTEAFF. Complete variable domain (other parts from reference TRBV28 and TRBJ1-1): DVKVTQSSRYLVKRTGEKVFLECVQDMDHENMFWYRQDPGLGLRLIYFSYDVKMKEKGDIPEGYSVSREKKERFSLILESASTNQTSMYLCASRRGLNTEAFFGQGTRLTVV.

This clonotype appeared a few times. The chain joins TRBV4-2 to TRBJ2-5; a possible D gene is TRBD1 (6 bases). CDR1 is LGHNA and CDR2 is YNFKEQ in the germline V gene. The length of the CDR3 is 16 residues. V lost 0 bases, J lost 1 base, and 12 bases lay in between. The CDR3 DNA reads as TGTGCCAGCAGCCAAGAGTCAGGGGATCTCCAAGAGACCCAGTACTTC. Residues: CASSQESGDLQETQYF.

This clonotype was seen at least ten times. At one of its ends the junction is not consistent with the germline gene, which may arise from a read error. The gene calls are TRBV12-3 or TRBV12-4 and TRBJ1-2; tentatively, D is TRBD1 (6 bases). The CDR3 loop spans 11 amino acids. The CDR3 coding sequence is TGTGCCAGCAGTATAGCACAGGGATACACCTTC. Its translation: CASSIAQGYTF.

For this clonotype: The junction does not match germline at one end; this may be a read error. The chain carries TRBV20-1 and TRBJ2-1, with 8 bases that match TRBD2. CDR1 and CDR2 from the germline V gene are DFQATT and SNEGSKA (reference sequence). The CDR3 is made up of 15 amino acids. The CDR3 loop reads CSARLWRGAYNEQFF. Written as DNA, the CDR3 is TGCAGTGCTAGATTGTGGCGGGGGGCCTATAATGAGCAGTTCTTC.

The V and J genes are TRBV6-2 or TRBV6-3 and TRBJ2-1; possibly TRBD2 for D (5 bases). Trimming took 8 bases from V and 10 from J, leaving 15 bases between them. The CDR3 is made up of 12 amino acids. Germline V gene sequence: CDR1 MNHEY, CDR2 SVGEGT. DNA for the CDR3: TGTGCCAGCGGCGACTATGGGCCCGAGCAGTTCTTC. It encodes CASGDYGPEQFF.

This clonotype appeared many times. The chain couples TRBV5-1 to TRBJ1-5; 7 bases are a match to TRBD1. Germline V gene lookup returns CDR1 SGHRS and CDR2 YFSETQ. This CDR3 has 15 amino acids. After removal of 4 bases from V and 0 bases from J, the junction contained 4 bases not matched to a gene. The CDR3 is CASSQGGYSNQPQHF. CDR3 in DNA: TGCGCCAGCAGCCAGGGGGGATATAGCAATCAGCCCCAGCATTTT.

V usage is TRBV20-1 and J usage is TRBJ2-1; TRBD2 agrees at 7 bases. CDR3 length: 16 amino acids. V was pared by 0 bases and J by 6 bases, with 11 bases of the junction left unmatched. Germline V gene data show CDR1 as DFQATT and CDR2 as SNEGSKA (reference sequence). CDR3 residues: CSARDLALAWGNEQFF. As DNA, the CDR3 is TGCAGTGCTAGAGATTTAGCACTAGCGTGGGGCAATGAGCAGTTCTTC.

The rearrangement joins TRBV10-3 to TRBJ1-1; D perhaps matches TRBD1 (6 bases). The CDR3 is 14 residues long. Germline-derived CDR1 and CDR2 are ENHRY and SYGVKD. V dropped 6 bases and J dropped 0 bases, with 11 bases sitting between them. CDR3 protein: CAIRVDSMNTEAFF. DNA of the CDR3: TGTGCCATCAGGGTGGACAGTATGAACACTGAAGCTTTCTTT.

This clonotype has more than one count but fewer than ten. The V and J genes are TRBV7-9 and TRBJ2-1; D is tentatively TRBD1 or TRBD2 (6 bases each). V was clipped by 5 bases and J by 12 bases, with 14 bases between them. Germline V CDR1 and CDR2: SEHNR, FQNEAQ (reference sequence). CDR3 length equals 12 residues. CDR3 in amino acids: CASSKGGTWQFF. CDR3 bases: TGTGCCAGCAGCAAGGGCGGGACATGGCAGTTCTTC.

This clonotype was observed a handful of times. CDR3 residues: CASSDQGEGPYEQFF. The CDR3 nucleotides are TGTGCCAGCAGTGACCAGGGGGAGGGCCCCTATGAGCAGTTCTTC. V is TRBV6-1 and J is TRBJ2-1; D may correspond to TRBD1 or TRBD2 (7 bases each). CDR1 MNHNS and CDR2 SASEGT come from the germline V gene. CDR3 size: 15 residues. V dropped 3 bases and J dropped 8 bases, with 17 bases sitting between them.

This clonotype came up a few times. The chain has TRBV12-3 or TRBV12-4 and TRBJ1-1; 8 bases align to TRBD1. V lost 7 bases to trimming and J lost 0 bases; unmatched junction nucleotides: 16. The CDR3 contains 18 residues. CDR3 bases: TGTGCCAGCATAGGGGGACAGGAATCTATTTTTATGAACACTGAAGCTTTCTTT. It translates to CASIGGQESIFMNTEAFF.

This clonotype was observed a few times. The chain has TRBV2 and TRBJ1-4, with unresolved D. The CDR3 consists of 15 residues. Trimming shortened V by 7 bases and J by 0 bases, and 12 bases separated the two germline ends. Germline-derived CDR1 and CDR2 are SNHLY and FYNNEI. The CDR3 sequence: CASKIGASTNEKLFF. The CDR3 region has the DNA TGTGCCAGCAAAATAGGTGCATCAACTAATGAAAAACTGTTTTTT.